The T cell receptor (beta chain) under discussion was sequenced for a study of read filtering for tumor transcriptome and immune sequencing (dated by TCRdb to the early 2020s). For the wider study: The cohort was composed of approximately 17 male and some 13 female patients, with a mean age of about 65 years and an age range of roughly 40 to 85. TCR-region mapped reads per sample ranged from about 4.05 to 11 million with IR-seq versus only 85 to 1273 with RNA-seq. After DNase treatment, whole-transcriptome libraries were prepared with the TruSeq RNA Access Library Prep Kit. As a main aim, a read-filtering strategy for immune repertoire data was addressed, with the specific question being whether clonotypes supported by a single read should be removed. By revised international staging, eight or nine patients were R-ISS I, some 17 were R-ISS II and about 7 were R-ISS III. The study compared TCR repertoires from targeted immune repertoire sequencing and bulk whole-transcriptome sequencing run on the same bone marrow samples. Points the paper makes about the study in general: Rather than purified T cells, the sorted CD138-negative fraction was a mixed bone marrow immune population. In IR-seq, roughly four fifths of clonotypes but approximately 4% of total reads were represented by single-read clonotypes, whereas in RNA-seq, around 73% of clonotypes and around 40% of reads were represented by single-read clonotypes. Removing single-read clonotypes increased the correlation between IR-seq and RNA-seq shared clonotype proportions. IR-seq captured clonotypes at much higher depth and more reliably than RNA-seq, and smaller IR-seq throughput sufficed to identify most shared clonotypes.

From the cysteine up to the phenylalanine, the CDR3 has a length of 14 residues. Left in the record is the CDR3 DNA by itself, 42 bases read in frame from the first base. CDR1 and CDR2 are drawn from the germline V gene (reference sequence): SSHAT, FNYEAQ. Bone marrow was sampled from every patient at the time of active disease. Ficoll-Hypaque density gradient centrifugation was used to isolate bone marrow mononuclear cells. Myeloma plasma cells were removed and CD138-negative cells were obtained by negative selection following labeling with CD138 magnetic microbeads on a MACS separator. Flow cytometry on an Attune NxT with CD138 antibodies was used to check the purity of the isolated cells. Total RNA was extracted with TRIzol reagent and quantified with a NanoDrop spectrophotometer. For each patient, the CD138-negative bone marrow sample underwent paired RNA-seq and IR-seq. In this sample, this clonotype turned up a few times. No antigen is known for it. A junction boundary mismatches the germline segment, possibly from a read error.

TCR libraries were constructed from approximately 360 ng RNA using the Immunoverse kit, and molecular barcoded adaptors covering alpha/delta and beta/gamma chains were employed. TCR library preparation used the same RNA that was used for transcriptome sequencing. An Illumina HiSeq 4000 with 2 x 150 cycles was used to sequence the TCR libraries. The study's own analysis went as follows. Using MiXCR, which included quality filtering and error correction, TCR reads were aligned to human V, D, J and C references and then assembled into CDR3 clonotypes. The tcR package in R was used for analysis of clonotype counts and gene usage diversity. Raw mapping reads were checked after the RNA-seq reads had been mapped by STAR aligner version 2.5.3a onto the human GRCh37 genome. IR-seq fastq files were randomly downsampled with Seqtk 1.3 to test the effect of sequencing depth on detected clonotypes. TCRdb reran the public reads through fastp at Q25 and MiXCR, keeping productive beta chains. Each entry merges the rows of one CDR3 protein and shows their most common DNA and genes. For this entry, the V and J calls and clone size follow TCRdb and not the study's own pipeline. Here the sample has fewer than 100,000 distinct CDR3 sequences; roughly an eighth occur a single time. 14% to 15% of the sample belongs to the ten largest clones.

The chain joins TRBV7-7 to TRBJ2-2; the D gene cannot be resolved reliably. Sequencing used a population of CD138-negative cells sorted from bone marrow. The sample's cell subset or site, from its label and the paper: bone marrow mononuclear cells depleted of CD138+ plasma/myeloma cells by negative magnetic selection. This TCR came from a donor older than 35 with multiple myeloma. The CDR3 sequence is CASSFGRATGELFF. In nucleotides, the sequence is TGTGCTAGCAGCTTCGGCAGAGCCACCGGGGAGCTGTTTTTT.